This T cell receptor beta chain was captured by sequencing in a study of identical twins' blood T cells. V was trimmed by 8 bases and J by 6 bases, leaving 22 bases between them. CDR1 is LNHDA and CDR2 is SQIVND in the germline V gene (reference sequence). There are 16 residues in the CDR3. All three twin pairs grew up together with likely shared infections and vaccines. In the source study's methods: Per-library CDR3 reads ranged roughly 2 to 4 million; clonotypes, ~85,000 to ~550,000. MiXCR, applied by TCRdb to the 5' RACE reads, yields one record per CDR3 protein. These V and J calls originate from TCRdb's pipeline instead of the authors' own analysis. The repertoire holds roughly 380,000 distinct CDR3 sequences, with over 25% as singletons.

This clonotype originated in a woman aged 18-50 years in good health. The chain is built from TRBV19 and TRBJ2-2; D possibly uses TRBD1 or TRBD2 (6 bases each). The sample comprised PBMCs. CDR3: CASLQGGGGRAGELFF. The DNA for the CDR3 is TGTGCCAGTCTTCAAGGTGGAGGGGGACGGGCCGGGGAGCTGTTTTTT.